A single sample is the source of the 13 T cell receptor beta chains below, sequenced in a study of human T cells and chemical hapten exposure. As to time point: patch test 2, 6 weeks after DPC sensitization. Treatment denoted: therapeutic diphenylcyclopropenone sensitization with weekly scalp DPC. TCRdb reanalysed the RACE reads using MiXCR and keeps one entry per CDR3 protein. Here the sample spans some 82,000 distinct CDR3 sequences, more than 6.5% being singletons. The material was whole blood, obtained in connection with sensitization to the hapten diphenylcyclopropenone (DPC). These receptors were taken from a woman aged 30 to 39 with alopecia areata. Some clones in this sample may be carry-over from other donors' samples.

In the case of this clonotype: The junction and the germline gene differ at one end; a read error may be behind it. The CDR3 here is CASSYRSTDSSLHF. The CDR3 coding sequence is TGTGCCAGCAGTTACCGATCCACCGATTCATCCCTCCACTTT. This sequence joins TRBV6-2 or TRBV6-3 and TRBJ1-6, with D unclear. This CDR3 has 14 amino acids. CDR1 MNHEY and CDR2 SVGEGT come from the germline V gene.

This clonotype was detected a few times. This chain joins TRBV3-1 and TRBJ2-2; D unresolved. V dropped 2 bases and J dropped 0 bases, with 1 base sitting between them. Per the germline V gene, CDR1 is LGHDT and CDR2 is YNNKEL (reference sequence). The CDR3 totals 13 residues. The CDR3 sequence is CASSQTNTGELFF. CDR3 DNA: TGTGCCAGCAGCCAAACGAACACCGGGGAGCTGTTTTTT.

This clonotype has just a few counts. The rearrangement joins TRBV5-1 to TRBJ1-1; a weak D match, TRBD1 (5 bases). The CDR3 extends over 13 amino acids. V gave up 3 bases and J gave up 4 bases, with 10 bases separating them. The germline gives CDR1 SGHRS, CDR2 YFSETQ. DNA of the CDR3: TGCGCCAGCAGCTATTACGGGGGCACTGAAGCTTTCTTT. It translates to CASSYYGGTEAFF. Supplemented by reference TRBV5-1 and TRBJ1-1, the full variable domain reads KAGVTQTPRYLIKTRGQQVTLSCSPISGHRSVSWYQQTPGQGLQFLFEYFSETQRNKGNFPGRFSGRQFSNSRSEMNVSTLELGDSALYLCASSYYGGTEAFFGQGTRLTVV.

This clonotype showed up many times. The V gene is TRBV2, the J gene TRBJ1-6; D is undetermined. V gave up 2 bases and J gave up 9 bases, with 17 bases separating them. Germline V gene data show CDR1 as SNHLY and CDR2 as FYNNEI. The CDR3 contains 16 residues. The DNA for the CDR3 is TGTGCCAGCAGTGAATTGGCTGGGGTCGGGAGTTCACCCCTCCACTTT. Its protein is CASSELAGVGSSPLHF. Full variable domain (missing parts from reference TRBV2 and TRBJ1-6): EPEVTQTPSHQVTQMGQEVILRCVPISNHLYFYWYRQILGQKVEFLVSFYNNEISEKSEIFDDQFSVERPDGSNFTLKIRSTKLEDSAMYFCASSELAGVGSSPLHFGNGTRLTVT.

This clonotype was picked up many times. The chain has TRBV6-6 and TRBJ2-5; TRBD2 aligns across 13 bases. The trim removed 2 bases at V and 0 bases at J, leaving 0 bases unmatched. CDR3 length: 16 residues. CDR1 is MNHNY, CDR2 SVGAGI, per germline (reference sequence). For the CDR3, the DNA is TGTGCCAGCAGTTACGGGACTAGCGGGGACCAAGAGACCCAGTACTTC. Amino acids: CASSYGTSGDQETQYF.

CDR3 DNA: TGCGCCAGCAGCCCCACGGGGGGCAGAGTATCCTACGAGCAGTACTTC. Protein product: CASSPTGGRVSYEQYF. This chain connects TRBV4-1 to TRBJ2-7; D perhaps matches TRBD2 (7 bases). Germline lookup yields CDR1 MGHRA and CDR2 YSYEKL. The ends were cut back, 4 bases at V and 1 base at J, with 17 bases in the middle. This CDR3 has 16 residues.

There are many counts of this clonotype. J is TRBJ2-3 and V is TRBV12-3 or TRBV12-4, with 7 bases lining up with TRBD1. V shed 5 bases and J 2 bases; nucleotides not matched to a gene: 10. CDR3 size: 16 residues. CDR3 DNA sequence: TGTGCCAGCAGTATGTACAGGGGCCCCAACACAGATACGCAGTATTTT. It is translated as CASSMYRGPNTDTQYF.

Regarding this clonotype: Possible read error: a much larger clone is one base away. The chain employs TRBV9 and TRBJ1-1, with a possible D match to TRBD1 (5 bases). Germline lookup yields CDR1 SGDLS and CDR2 YYNGEE. The CDR3 covers 16 residues. The V and J ends lost 4 bases and 6 bases respectively, with 22 bases between them. The CDR3 protein is CASSSPTEPEVPEAFF. The CDR3 nucleotides are TGTGCCAGCAGCTCCCCGACAGAGCCGGAAGTGCCTGAAGCTTTCTTT.

This clonotype was detected many times. The CDR3 DNA is TGCGCCAGCAGCCGGGGGGAAAAACTGTTTTTT. Translating gives CASSRGEKLFF. The genes are TRBV4-1 and TRBJ1-4; maybe TRBD1 (5 bases). Trimming took off 4 bases at V and 8 bases at J, with 5 bases between the two ends. CDR3 length equals 11 residues. Germline loops: CDR1 MGHRA, CDR2 YSYEKL.

This chain connects TRBV10-3 to TRBJ2-5; the match to TRBD1 covers 9 bases. V dropped 0 bases and J dropped 5; count of bases not matched to a gene: 19. Per the germline V gene, CDR1 is ENHRY and CDR2 is SYGVKD. This CDR3 is built from 20 residues. CDR3 in amino acids: CAISESNPNPGQGFSETQYF. The DNA for the CDR3 is TGTGCCATCAGTGAGTCGAACCCGAATCCAGGACAGGGGTTTTCGGAGACCCAGTACTTC.

This clonotype occurred many times. V gene TRBV5-1 combines with J gene TRBJ2-1, with TRBD1 matching 7 bases. V dropped 0 bases and J dropped 5; count of bases not matched to a gene: 2. Germline V gives CDR1 SGHRS, CDR2 YFSETQ. The CDR3 is 14 residues long. CDR3 sequence reads: CASSLGQGNNEQFF. The CDR3 region has the DNA TGCGCCAGCAGCTTGGGACAGGGAAACAATGAGCAGTTCTTC.

The chain recombines TRBV5-1 with TRBJ2-3, with 12 bases matching TRBD2. The CDR3 runs 16 residues. V lost 4 bases to trimming and J lost 4 bases; unmatched junction nucleotides: 7. Germline CDR1 is SGHRS and CDR2 is YFSETQ. This chain's CDR3 is CASSPTSGGRADTQYF. DNA of the CDR3: TGCGCCAGCAGCCCGACTAGCGGGGGCCGTGCAGATACGCAGTATTTT.

The V call is TRBV7-2, the J call TRBJ1-4; D remains unclear. V lost 6 bases and J lost 7, with 15 bases in between. Germline CDR1 is SGHTA and CDR2 is FQGNSA. This CDR3 comprises 14 residues. This chain's CDR3 is CASRQRRDGEKLFF. The CDR3 DNA is TGTGCCAGCAGGCAGAGGAGGGATGGTGAAAAACTGTTTTTT.